This TCR beta chain was captured in a study of shared clonotypes between healthy human individuals. As handled by the study authors: As immunoSEQ supplied junction-only sequences (without quality scores), filtering differed. Using immunoSEQ multiplex PCR, the repertoire was profiled, and TCRdb retains in-frame clones only, with some absent. V and J calls and clone size are given by that table; D and trimming were obtained from the DNA. The table records roughly 810,000 clones, approximately 96% of them present only once. Naive CD8 cells comprised CD45RO-negative, CCR7-positively selected cells, excluding terminally differentiated effector memory CD45RA+ cells. Germline-derived CDR1 and CDR2 are ENHRY and SYGVKD. V lost 8 bases, J lost 1 base, and 12 bases stayed unmatched. The CDR3 sequence is 17 residues long.

The specimen was naive CD8+ T cells sorted from blood. This sequence was found in a man aged 30 to 39 in good health. The chain carries TRBV10-3 and TRBJ2-5; TRBD1 matches 11 bases. The CDR3 spells CAIWSGTGGIFQETQYF. In nucleotides, the CDR3 is TGTGCCATCTGGTCGGGGACAGGGGGAATATTCCAAGAGACCCAGTACTTC.